Below are 3 T cell receptor beta chains sequenced from a single sample in a study of OX40 agonist ivuxolimab in advanced cancers. Only in-frame clones appear in the TCRdb table, and some are missing; sequencing was by immunoSEQ multiplex PCR. The table includes approximately 90,000 clones, approximately 88% detected once. The material was CD4+ or CD8+ T cells sorted from blood, obtained in a trial of the OX40 agonist ivuxolimab. The receptors were sampled from an adult with an advanced solid tumor such as melanoma, head and neck, liver or kidney cancer.

V gene TRBV5-6 combines with J gene TRBJ2-7; weak D call: TRBD1 (6 bases). There are 13 residues in the CDR3. V gave up 4 bases and J gave up 3 bases, with 11 bases separating them. CDR1 and CDR2 (germline): SGHDT, YYEEEE. Here the CDR3 reads CASSTDRGYEQYF. The CDR3, as DNA: TGTGCCAGCAGCACGGACAGAGGCTACGAGCAGTACTTC. Complete variable domain (other parts from reference TRBV5-6 and TRBJ2-7): DAGVTQSPTHLIKTRGQQVTLRCSPKSGHDTVSWYQQALGQGPQFIFQYYEEEERQRGNFPDRFSGHQFPNYSSELNVNALLLGDSALYLCASSTDRGYEQYFGPGTRLTVT.

V and J are TRBV11-2 and TRBJ2-1; D unresolved. V was trimmed by 4 bases and J by 0 bases, leaving 10 bases between them. CDR1 and CDR2 from the germline V gene are SGHAT and FQNNGV. The CDR3 is 15 amino acids. The CDR3 loop reads CASSSTLSSYNEQFF. CDR3 nucleotide sequence: TGTGCCAGCAGCTCGACACTAAGCTCCTACAATGAGCAGTTCTTC.

The J gene is TRBJ2-7, the V gene TRBV6-5; tentatively, D is TRBD1 (5 bases). CDR1 is MNHEY, CDR2 SVGAGI, per germline. V gave up 4 bases and J gave up 5 bases, with 12 bases separating them. The CDR3 covers 13 residues. The CDR3 coding sequence is TGTGCCAGCAGTTCGCAGGGTATCCACGAGCAGTACTTC. Translated: CASSSQGIHEQYF.